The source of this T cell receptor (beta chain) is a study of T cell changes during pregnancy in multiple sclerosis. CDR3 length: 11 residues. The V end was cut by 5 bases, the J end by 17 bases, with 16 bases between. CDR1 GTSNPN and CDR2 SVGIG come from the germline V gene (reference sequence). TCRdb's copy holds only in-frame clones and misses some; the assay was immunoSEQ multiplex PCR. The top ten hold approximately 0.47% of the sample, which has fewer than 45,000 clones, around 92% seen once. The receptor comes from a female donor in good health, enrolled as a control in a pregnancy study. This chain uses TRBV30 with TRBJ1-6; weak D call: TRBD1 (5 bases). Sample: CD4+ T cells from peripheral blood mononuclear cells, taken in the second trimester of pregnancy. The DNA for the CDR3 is TGTGCCTGGGGGACTCATCGCGTTTTCCACTTT. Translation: CAWGTHRVFHF.